Sequencing of this T cell receptor beta chain was carried out in a study of shared clonotypes between healthy human individuals (dated by TCRdb to about 2020). Broadly, across the study: A few men and two women, aged 18 to 49 years, made up the cohort. Per donor, three plates each were used for CD4 naive and CD4 memory, two for CD8 naive, and one for CD8 memory. To estimate repertoire size and how much clonotype sharing occurs between individuals, the study deeply sequenced the blood TCR repertoires of 4 to 6 healthy adults. To increase sequencing depth and limit assay-specific biases, different laboratories used diverse techniques to prepare libraries and sequence TCR repertoires. Per donor, leukapheresis produced somewhere between about 0.94 and 9 billion PBMCs. What the work shows at the level of the full study, not this receptor alone: Larger estimated clonotype richness was generally found for naive subsets than for memory subsets. Sampling was restricted to blood, and TCR repertoires in tissue are likely to differ from TCR repertoires in blood. The genetic and exposure-history diversity represented was limited by the small number of donors. Incomplete sequencing was indicated by rarefaction of sorted-subset datasets, despite the large sequencing depth. Clonotypes shared by all four sorted-subset donors showed higher generation probabilities than non-shared clonotypes. Pairwise subsampling led to the expectation that sequencing depth would affect the degree of clonotype sharing among donors. When a handful of donors were compared, the shared fraction of clonotypes was around 5.1% for naive CD4, around 4% for naive CD8, about 2.4% for memory CD4, and 0.4% for memory CD8.

CDR1 LNHNV and CDR2 YYDKDF were looked up in the germline V gene (reference sequence). V drops 4 bases and J drops 4 bases, leaving 5 bases in between. The CDR3 measures 11 amino acids from cysteine to phenylalanine. Here the CDR3 DNA is all that survives: 33 bases in frame from base 1. Healthy HIV-negative adults with no recently reported acute infections or vaccinations were included as donors. Every donor was a Caucasian adult living in Nashville, Tennessee, USA. CD4+ T cells were enriched by magnetic negative selection; naive cells were then positively selected on CD45RA, and the negative fraction formed the memory subset. Blood was collected by leukapheresis, and PBMCs were isolated by Ficoll-Histopaque density gradient centrifugation and then cryopreserved in liquid nitrogen vapor phase. Purity and quantity of every magnetically sorted T cell population were checked by analytical flow cytometry. Genomic DNA was isolated from each sorted fraction and quantified by UV absorbance on a Nanodrop 2000c.

This clone turned up a few times. The clone's antigen remains unknown. There are no base qualities to consult, and no much larger clone falls within one base. Using the deep immunoSEQ assay, TCR CDR3 regions were amplified from genomic DNA by multiplex PCR. Genomic DNA extracted from each cell subset was distributed evenly over all wells of several immunoSEQ 96-well plates, and each plate served as one replicate. Each replicate PCR for sorted subsets received about 0.2 ug genomic DNA, equal to tens of thousands of T cell genomes. Purified libraries were measured with a Qubit 3.0 fluorometer, size-checked on a Bioanalyzer 2100, and measured again with the KAPA Library Quantification kit. Every immunoSEQ 96-well plate was sequenced on a separate single-read 150-cycle Illumina NextSeq 550 flow cell. The study's processing was this. The immunoSEQ output contained only junctional sequences without quality scores, so filtering could not match that applied to full-length reads. To assign V/J genes and CDR3, sequences were annotated using PyIR, a Python wrapper for IgBLAST v1.9, with IMGT germline references. Reads were removed for weak V/J assignments (E-value above 1e-6), missing CDR3, stop codons, out-of-frame junctions, or ambiguous translated residues. V3J clonotypes were defined by identical inferred V gene, J gene, and CDR3 amino acid sequence. Percentage overlap between repertoires was calculated by dividing the number of shared unique clonotypes by the size of the smaller repertoire. Richness of each repertoire was evaluated using RTK rarefaction, the Chao1 estimator, and Recon v2.1 estimates of unobserved clonotypes. Generation probabilities were computed with OLGA for all TCRbeta clonotypes obtained by the gDNA method from four donors. As stored in TCRdb, this immuneACCESS dataset retains in-frame rearrangements with V and J assigned. A fraction of the clones does not appear; measured against another copy, unresolved V genes explain less than half of the discrepancy, and the remainder lacks a known reason. V and J calls and clone size are given by that table; D and trimming were obtained from the DNA. Within this sample are a few million clones, with approximately 96% of them counted one time only. In total, the top ten clones hold over 0.1% of the sample.

Input material: naive CD4+ T cells sorted from blood. This sample's cell subset or site label indicates: CD45RA+ positively selected. The clonotype comes from a man between 18 and 35 years old in good health. The V and J genes are TRBV15 and TRBJ2-7; the D segment cannot be called with confidence. CDR3 sequence: CATSNRYEQYF. The DNA is as follows: TGTGCCACCAGCAACCGTTACGAGCAGTACTTC.